This TCR beta chain was found in a study of blood T cell repertoires in COVID-19. Germline CDR1 is SGHTA and CDR2 is FQGTGA. The CDR3 has 14 residues. V shed 5 bases, J shed 13 bases, and the junction held 16 bases outside the gene matches. Generated by immunoSEQ multiplex PCR, the TCRdb table keeps only in-frame clones and is missing some. The profile covers some 360,000 clones, with 87% appearing a single time and about 2.3% taken by the ten largest. Sequencing input: peripheral blood. V is TRBV7-3 and J is TRBJ1-2; 7 nucleotides align to TRBD1. This TCR was sampled from a woman aged 60-75 years with COVID-19, enrolled during active disease. CDR3 in DNA: TGTGCCAGCAGCCCCCGAGTCCAGGGGGTAAGGGTCACCTTC. This gives the protein CASSPRVQGVRVTF.